These 29 T cell receptor beta chains share one sample of origin, sequenced in a study of T cell clonotyping in hematopoietic cell transplantation. Sequenced by immunoSEQ multiplex PCR; TCRdb stores in-frame clones only, minus some. The sample consists of around 12,000 clones, about half of them appearing once. Sequencing input: peripheral blood mononuclear cells. Receptors originate from a man aged 45-65 years in good health. Some clones in this sample may be carry-over from other donors' samples.

This clone was seen just once. The chain uses TRBV25-1 and TRBJ2-7, with 14 bases aligning to TRBD2. CDR1 MGHDK and CDR2 SYGVNS come from the germline V gene. The CDR3 contains 17 residues. With 2 bases clipped from V and 3 bases from J, the junction kept 6 bases outside the gene matches. CDR3 region: CASSETPGLAGDYEQYF. The CDR3, as DNA: TGTGCCAGCAGTGAAACGCCGGGACTAGCGGGAGACTACGAGCAGTACTTC.

V and J are TRBV27 and TRBJ2-7; D not resolved. The germline CDR1 and CDR2 sequences are MNHEY and SMNVEV (reference sequence). V was cut by 6 bases and J by 1 base, with 10 bases left in between. The CDR3 totals 13 residues. The CDR3 loop is CASSLDTSYEQYF. CDR3 DNA: TGTGCCAGCAGCTTAGACACTTCCTACGAGCAGTACTTC.

V usage is TRBV9 and J usage is TRBJ2-7, with D perhaps TRBD1 (6 bases). Germline values: CDR1 SGDLS, CDR2 YYNGEE. The CDR3 is 12 amino acids. Trimming removed 2 bases from V and 7 bases from J, with 10 bases in between. CDR3 loop: CASSVGGREQYF. The CDR3 DNA reads TGTGCCAGCAGCGTTGGGGGCCGGGAGCAGTACTTC. Full variable domain (outside the CDR3, taken from reference TRBV9 and TRBJ2-7): DSGVTQTPKHLITATGQRVTLRCSPRSGDLSVYWYQQSLDQGLQFLIQYYNGEERAKGNILERFSAQQFPDLHSELNLSSLELGDSALYFCASSVGGREQYFGPGTRLTVT.

This chain links TRBV27 with TRBJ1-5; 7 positions agree with TRBD1. Germline values: CDR1 MNHEY, CDR2 SMNVEV (reference sequence). The V and J ends lost 4 bases and 5 bases, in that order; junction bases with no gene match: 14. The CDR3 extends over 17 amino acids. Written as DNA, the CDR3 is TGTGCCAGCAGTTCCGACAGGGAGGGGGGGTCCGATCAGCCCCAGCATTTT. Its protein product is CASSSDREGGSDQPQHF.

The chain joins TRBV14 to TRBJ1-4, with D unresolved. V lost 5 bases to trimming and J lost 4 bases, with 8 bases between them. The CDR3 extends over 13 amino acids. Germline CDR1 and CDR2: SGHDN and FVKESK. CDR3 in amino acids: CASSYGLNEKLFF. The CDR3 DNA reads as TGTGCCAGCAGCTATGGACTTAATGAAAAACTGTTTTTT.

This chain connects TRBV4-2 to TRBJ2-7, with a tentative D call TRBD1 (6 bases). Trimming pared 1 base from V and 2 bases from J, leaving 9 bases between. The V gene's germline CDR1 is LGHNA and CDR2 YNFKEQ. The CDR3 sequence is 14 residues long. The CDR3 here is CASSQAGAPYEQYF. CDR3 nucleotide sequence: TGTGCCAGCAGCCAAGCAGGGGCCCCCTACGAGCAGTACTTC.

V and J are TRBV6-5 and TRBJ2-7; no clear D gene. Germline CDR1 is MNHEY and CDR2 is SVGAGI. The CDR3 length is 16 residues. V was clipped by 0 bases and J by 5 bases, with 17 bases between them. Written as DNA, the CDR3 is TGTGCCAGCAGTTACTCTCCCGAACGCCTGGTAGACGAGCAGTACTTC. It codes for CASSYSPERLVDEQYF.

The chain recombines TRBV14 with TRBJ2-7; 10 bases are a match to TRBD1. CDR3 length: 15 residues. Trimming cost V 1 base and J 7 bases; bases outside gene matches: 7. The V gene's germline CDR1 is SGHDN and CDR2 FVKESK. The CDR3 region is CASSQVAWTGGEQYF. DNA for the CDR3: TGTGCCAGCAGCCAAGTAGCATGGACAGGGGGAGAGCAGTACTTC.

The rearrangement links TRBV2 to TRBJ2-6; 11 nucleotides align to TRBD2. CDR1 SNHLY and CDR2 FYNNEI come from the germline V gene. The CDR3 is 15 amino acids. The ends lost 7 bases at V and 8 bases at J; junction bases unmatched: 7. DNA for the CDR3: TGTGCCAGCACTACTAGCGGGAGTGGATCCAACGTCCTGACTTTC. It translates to CASTTSGSGSNVLTF.

This rearrangement joins TRBV29-1 to TRBJ2-2, with a tentative D call TRBD1 (6 bases). Per germline, CDR1 SQVTM and CDR2 ANQGSEA. Between the trimmed V and J ends, which lost 5 bases and 5 bases, there was a span of 15 bases. CDR3 size: 14 residues. CDR3 DNA sequence: TGCAGCGTTCCCGAATTAACAGGGACCGGGGAGCTGTTTTTT. It yields the protein CSVPELTGTGELFF.

In this sample, this clone turned up a few times. The rearrangement joins TRBV27 to TRBJ2-4; no clear D. The germline V and J ends were trimmed by 5 bases and 10 bases, with 15 bases remaining between them. The CDR3 has 13 residues. The germline V gene encodes CDR1 MNHEY and CDR2 SMNVEV (reference sequence). The CDR3 DNA sequence: TGTGCCAGCAGTCAAACCCCCGAACGGATTCAGTACTTC. Residues: CASSQTPERIQYF.

This chain joins TRBV6-5 and TRBJ1-1; D gene unclear. Germline-derived CDR1 and CDR2 are MNHEY and SVGAGI. The V end lost 8 bases, the J end lost 8 bases, and 15 bases lay between the germline ends. This CDR3 spans 12 amino acids. The CDR3: CASATRPSEAFF. Here the CDR3 DNA reads TGTGCCAGCGCGACCAGACCCTCCGAAGCTTTCTTT.

This clone is judged medium-sized. This sequence joins TRBV4-3 and TRBJ1-4; 7 bases align to TRBD1. The V gene end was trimmed by 2 bases and the J gene end by 1 base; junction bases not matched to a gene: 4. Per germline, CDR1 LGHNA and CDR2 YSLEER. This CDR3 is built from 16 residues. The CDR3 region has the DNA TGCGCCAGCAGCCAAAGCAGGGGGGTAACTAATGAAAAACTGTTTTTT. It is translated as CASSQSRGVTNEKLFF.

V and J are TRBV6-5 and TRBJ1-2; possibly TRBD1 for D (5 bases). CDR1 and CDR2 (germline): MNHEY, SVGAGI. Trimming cost V 2 bases and J 3 bases, with 16 bases left between them. This CDR3 has 16 residues. For the CDR3, the DNA is TGTGCCAGCAGTTACCGCCCGGGGGATTTTCACTATGGCTACACCTTC. It codes for CASSYRPGDFHYGYTF.

The DNA for the CDR3 is TGTGCCAGCAGTGGGGCTATCTATGGCTACACCTTC. Protein: CASSGAIYGYTF. This chain joins TRBV6-6 and TRBJ1-2; D perhaps matches TRBD1 (5 bases). Germline CDR1 and CDR2: MNHNY and SVGAGI (reference sequence). The CDR3 is 12 amino acids. V was clipped by 5 bases and J by 4 bases, with 8 bases between them.

The rearrangement joins TRBV6-5 to TRBJ2-7, with 7 bases fitting TRBD2. The CDR3 extends over 12 amino acids. Germline CDR1 is MNHEY and CDR2 is SVGAGI. Germline trimming cut 7 bases from V and 4 bases from J; bases unmatched to any gene: 4. CDR3 amino acids: CASKTAGYEQYF. CDR3 DNA: TGTGCCAGCAAAACAGCGGGGTACGAGCAGTACTTC.

The CDR3 DNA is TGCAGCGTTTTTGGGGCAGGGGCCACTGAAGCTTTCTTT. It encodes CSVFGAGATEAFF. The rearrangement joins TRBV29-1 to TRBJ1-1; a weak D match, TRBD1 (6 bases). The CDR3 is 13 residues long. The ends were cut back, 5 bases at V and 4 bases at J, with 14 bases in the middle. Germline V gives CDR1 SQVTM, CDR2 ANQGSEA.

DNA of the CDR3: TGTGCCAGTATGATGGTCCATACCTCTAACTATGGCTACACCTTC. It specifies CASMMVHTSNYGYTF. The chain has TRBV19 and TRBJ1-2; unclear D gene. The CDR3 contains 15 residues. The germline V gene has CDR1 LNHDA and CDR2 SQIVND (reference sequence). V lost 7 bases and J lost 0, with 15 bases in between.

This chain uses TRBV7-6 with TRBJ2-7, with a weak D call TRBD2 (6 bases). CDR1 SGHVS and CDR2 FNYEAQ come from the germline V gene. V was trimmed by 6 bases and J by 2 bases, leaving 11 bases between them. This CDR3 is built from 13 residues. DNA for the CDR3: TGTGCCAGCAGTGCCGGGAGCACCTACGAGCAGTACTTC. Its translation: CASSAGSTYEQYF.

The chain carries TRBV6-1 and TRBJ2-7; D call uncertain. From germline, CDR1 is MNHNS and CDR2 SASEGT. The CDR3 sequence is 14 residues long. Trimming left V 8 bases short and J 0 bases short, with 14 bases between. The CDR3 loop reads CASGKASSSYEQYF. The CDR3 region has the DNA TGTGCCAGCGGTAAGGCCTCCAGCTCCTACGAGCAGTACTTC.

The chain recombines TRBV4-1 with TRBJ2-2; D possibly corresponds to TRBD2 (5 bases). Per germline, CDR1 MGHRA and CDR2 YSYEKL. V lost 4 bases, J lost 4 bases, and 13 bases lay in between. The CDR3 has 15 residues. The CDR3 DNA reads TGCGCCAGCAGCCTGGGAGACGTAAGCACCGGGGAGCTGTTTTTT. This encodes CASSLGDVSTGELFF.

The J gene is TRBJ1-1, the V gene TRBV7-9; D remains ambiguous. The germline V gene encodes CDR1 SEHNR and CDR2 FQNEAQ (reference sequence). The CDR3 length is 11 residues. Deletions cut 1 base from V and 4 bases from J, with 1 base between. Written as DNA, the CDR3 is TGTGCCAGCAGCTTAGGCACTGAAGCTTTCTTT. The encoded protein is CASSLGTEAFF.

The genes are TRBV27 and TRBJ2-7, with 10 positions matching TRBD2. V trimming: 6 bases; J trimming: 4 bases; junction bases outside the gene matches: 9. This CDR3 region has 15 residues. Germline-derived CDR1 and CDR2 are MNHEY and SMNVEV (reference sequence). Here the CDR3 DNA reads TGTGCCAGCAGGGCCGATCTAGCGGGAGCATACGAGCAGTACTTC. It translates to CASRADLAGAYEQYF.

The table lists this clone with a few counts. This sequence joins TRBV10-1 and TRBJ2-2; D ambiguous. The CDR3 runs to 14 residues. Germline CDR1 is WNHNN and CDR2 is SYGVQD (reference sequence). V lost 11 bases to trimming and J lost 1 base, with 14 bases between them. The CDR3, as DNA: TGCGCCCCGTGGGTACGGAGGAACACCGGGGAGCTGTTTTTT. As protein: CAPWVRRNTGELFF.

The chain couples TRBV14 to TRBJ1-1; possibly TRBD1 for D (5 bases). V lost 0 bases and J 2 bases, leaving 7 bases between the germline ends. The germline V gene has CDR1 SGHDN and CDR2 FVKESK. The CDR3 has 14 amino acids. DNA of the CDR3: TGTGCCAGCAGCCAAGAACAGGTAAACACTGAAGCTTTCTTT. Translated, it gives CASSQEQVNTEAFF.

V usage is TRBV5-1 and J usage is TRBJ2-7; TRBD1 matches 7 bases. This CDR3 is 13 amino acids long. Looked up from germline, CDR1 is SGHRS and CDR2 is YFSETQ. The V gene end was trimmed by 7 bases and the J gene end by 2 bases; junction bases not matched to a gene: 6. CDR3 coding DNA: TGCGCCAGCGCCGGGACAGAAGCCTACGAGCAGTACTTC. Translation: CASAGTEAYEQYF. Full variable domain (outside the CDR3, taken from reference TRBV5-1 and TRBJ2-7): KAGVTQTPRYLIKTRGQQVTLSCSPISGHRSVSWYQQTPGQGLQFLFEYFSETQRNKGNFPGRFSGRQFSNSRSEMNVSTLELGDSALYLCASAGTEAYEQYFGPGTRLTVT.

This clone has just a few counts. The chain combines TRBV6-5 with TRBJ2-7, with 8 bases identical to TRBD1. The CDR3 has 15 amino acids. J was trimmed by 2 bases and V by 4 bases; bases with no gene match: 7. Germline CDR1 reads MNHEY; CDR2 reads SVGAGI. In DNA form, the CDR3 reads TGTGCCAGCAGTTCCCGACAGGGGAGGACCTACGAGCAGTACTTC. This encodes CASSSRQGRTYEQYF.

The chain recombines TRBV6-5 with TRBJ1-6; D unclear. V was shortened by 2 bases and J by 7 bases, with 6 bases between the two germline ends. This CDR3 has 13 amino acids. CDR1 and CDR2 (germline): MNHEY, SVGAGI. CDR3 in DNA: TGTGCCAGCAGTTACGGACCGAATTCACCCCTCCACTTT. Amino acid sequence: CASSYGPNSPLHF.

This clone was counted a few times. This sequence joins TRBV5-6 and TRBJ2-2, with a possible D match to TRBD2 (6 bases). V gave up 6 bases and J gave up 5 bases, with 11 bases separating them. Germline V gene data show CDR1 as SGHDT and CDR2 as YYEEEE. There are 13 residues in the CDR3. The CDR3 sequence: CASNLRGTGELFF. CDR3 DNA: TGTGCCAGCAACCTACGGGGGACCGGGGAGCTGTTTTTT.